Sequencing of this TCR beta chain was carried out in a study of blood T cells in healthy people across ages. General study findings and limits: It was the long-lived donors that had more naive CD4+ cells and higher diversity than aged donors.

V lost 4 bases and J lost 0, with 15 bases in between. The CDR3 has 16 amino acids. From germline, CDR1 is SGHTA and CDR2 FQGNSA. To note about this clonotype: Antigen unknown.

PCR was performed a second time for about 6 to 11 cycles using a sample-barcoded 5' primer and a J-beta primer mix. TCRdb re-analysed the 5' RACE reads in MiXCR, keeping a single row per CDR3 protein. The data show more than 1,400,000 distinct CDR3 sequences, with 35% to 45% seen just once and under 8% held by the top ten. V and J are TRBV7-2 and TRBJ1-1; D gene uncertain. The receptor was isolated from a woman aged 18-29 years in good health. Sample: blood. CDR3 DNA: TGTGCCAGCAGCTACCGACCCTTATCCATGAACACTGAAGCTTTCTTT. Translated: CASSYRPLSMNTEAFF. Full variable domain (remainder filled in from reference TRBV7-2 and TRBJ1-1): GAGVSQSPSNKVTEKGKDVELRCDPISGHTALYWYRQSLGQGLEFLIYFQGNSAPDKSGLPSDRFSAERTGGSVSTLTIQRTQQEDSAVYLCASSYRPLSMNTEAFFGQGTRLTVV.